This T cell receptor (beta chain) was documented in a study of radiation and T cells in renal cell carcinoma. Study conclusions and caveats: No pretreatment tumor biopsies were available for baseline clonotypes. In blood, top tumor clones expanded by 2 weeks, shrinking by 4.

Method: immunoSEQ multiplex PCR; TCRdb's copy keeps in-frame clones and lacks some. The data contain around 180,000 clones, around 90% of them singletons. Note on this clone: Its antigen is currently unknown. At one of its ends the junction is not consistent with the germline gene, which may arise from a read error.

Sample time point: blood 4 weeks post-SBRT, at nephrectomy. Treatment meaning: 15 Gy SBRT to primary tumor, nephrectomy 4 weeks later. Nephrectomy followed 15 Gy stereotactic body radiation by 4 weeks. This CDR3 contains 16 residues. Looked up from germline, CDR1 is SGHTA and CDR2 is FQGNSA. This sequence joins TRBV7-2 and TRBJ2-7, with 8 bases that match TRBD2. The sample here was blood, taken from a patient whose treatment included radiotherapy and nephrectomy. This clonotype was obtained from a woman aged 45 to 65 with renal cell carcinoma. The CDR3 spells CASSAPGLGISNEQYF. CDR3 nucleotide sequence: TGTGCCAGCAGCGCCCCGGGACTAGGAATCTCCAACGAGCAGTACTTC.